Included here is one T cell receptor (beta chain) sequence, with context. The antigen remains unidentified. The study ran its PCR with 60 Vbeta and 13 Jbeta primers. Using immunoSEQ multiplex PCR, the repertoire was profiled, and TCRdb retains in-frame clones only, with some absent. The sample consists of 95,000 to 150,000 clones, roughly 69% of them appearing once. This sample is part of a study of cytomegalovirus exposure and HLA in healthy donors. Overall study results and limits: HLA alleles showed associations with about 15,000 TCR beta sequences in a later analysis, at a 0.05 false discovery rate. Reportedly, cytomegalovirus status was diagnosed with high sensitivity and specificity.

This TCR derives from a woman aged 40 to 50 in good health and CMV-seropositive. The sequenced sample was PBMCs.

The CDR3 nucleotides are TGCGCCAGCAGCCAAGATTTCGGGACAGGGGACTACGAGCAGTACTTC. It translates to CASSQDFGTGDYEQYF. J is TRBJ2-7 and V is TRBV4-3; 10 bases are shared with TRBD1. J lost 3 bases, V lost 0 bases, and 5 bases had no gene match. Per the germline V gene, CDR1 is LGHNA and CDR2 is YSLEER. CDR3 length: 16 amino acids.